Below, 12 T cell receptor beta chains from the same sample are listed, as sequenced in a study of T cells in Graves' hyperthyroidism and ophthalmopathy. Amplified regions were TCR beta CDR3 sequences from RNA transcripts. The HTBI set primed first-round TCR CDR3 RT-PCR. Each CDR3 protein gets one entry after TCRdb re-called the multiplex PCR reads with MiXCR. The table shows 600,000 to 750,000 distinct CDR3 sequences, with approximately 15% occurring only once. Sequencing input: blood. These receptors were collected from a man in his fifties or sixties with Graves' hyperthyroidism.

At least ten counts were recorded for this clonotype. The chain combines TRBV5-1 with TRBJ1-1, with D maybe TRBD1 (5 bases). From germline, CDR1 is SGHRS and CDR2 YFSETQ. This CDR3 is 14 amino acids long. V was clipped by 4 bases and J by 5 bases, with 15 bases between them. CDR3 bases: TGCGCCAGCAGCATCTCCGGGACGCGGACTGAAGCTTTCTTT. Its protein product is CASSISGTRTEAFF.

CDR3 nucleotide sequence: TGCAGTGCTAGGAAGACAGGGACGGATACGCAGTATTTT. Residues: CSARKTGTDTQYF. This chain joins TRBV20-1 and TRBJ2-3; 7 positions agree with TRBD1. The V gene's germline CDR1 is DFQATT and CDR2 SNEGSKA (reference sequence). The CDR3 totals 13 residues. V was clipped by 3 bases and J by 6 bases; unmatched bases: 6.

This clonotype was seen ten or more times. V is TRBV20-1 and J is TRBJ2-2, with unresolved D. Looked up from germline, CDR1 is DFQATT and CDR2 is SNEGSKA (reference sequence). The CDR3 has 15 residues. V lost 0 bases to trimming and J lost 2 bases, with 10 bases between them. DNA for the CDR3: TGCAGTGCTAGAGATGAAGAGTTCAACACCGGGGAGCTGTTTTTT. It is translated as CSARDEEFNTGELFF.

The chain employs TRBV11-2 and TRBJ1-1; TRBD1 might be the D (5 bases). The CDR3 runs 15 residues. The V gene lost 5 bases and the J gene lost 0 bases, with 13 bases spanning the gap. Per the germline V gene, CDR1 is SGHAT and CDR2 is FQNNGV. CDR3 loop: CASSVTGGLNTEAFF. The CDR3 coding sequence is TGTGCCAGCAGCGTAACAGGAGGCTTGAACACTGAAGCTTTCTTT.

The chain couples TRBV5-6 to TRBJ2-4, with 14 bases fitting TRBD2. V shed 4 bases and J 7 bases; nucleotides not matched to a gene: 4. The CDR3 is 15 amino acids. The germline V gene encodes CDR1 SGHDT and CDR2 YYEEEE. The CDR3 coding sequence is TGTGCCAGCAGCCTTCGGACTAGCGGGAGGAACATTCAGTACTTC. It is translated as CASSLRTSGRNIQYF.

The chain is built from TRBV28 and TRBJ2-7; TRBD1 is a possible D gene (6 bases). The CDR3 consists of 17 residues. Germline V gene lookup returns CDR1 MDHEN and CDR2 SYDVKM. V dropped 5 bases and J dropped 2 bases, with 22 bases sitting between them. This chain's CDR3 is CASSLRDTFMPAYEQYF. In DNA form, the CDR3 reads TGTGCCAGCAGTCTCCGGGACACCTTCATGCCAGCCTACGAGCAGTACTTC.

CDR3 amino acids: CASSLSFLGGGQPQHF. The CDR3 nucleotides are TGTGCCAGCAGTTTATCGTTTTTGGGCGGGGGACAGCCCCAGCATTTT. The V and J genes are TRBV27 and TRBJ1-5; maybe TRBD1 (5 bases). Germline V gene lookup returns CDR1 MNHEY and CDR2 SMNVEV (reference sequence). The CDR3 covers 16 residues. The V end lost 0 bases, the J end lost 7 bases, and 16 bases lay between the germline ends.

The chain joins TRBV5-1 to TRBJ2-1; 10 bases match TRBD2. The germline V gene encodes CDR1 SGHRS and CDR2 YFSETQ. This CDR3 spans 16 amino acids. Unmatched junction bases numbered 11, after V lost 2 bases and J lost 9 bases. CDR3 protein: CASSFNEASGSGEQFF. As DNA, the CDR3 is TGCGCCAGCAGCTTTAACGAAGCTAGCGGGAGTGGTGAGCAGTTCTTC.

This clonotype was counted between two and nine times. The chain employs TRBV24-1 and TRBJ1-5; unclear D gene. Germline V lookup: CDR1 KGHDR, CDR2 SFDVKD. Between the trimmed V and J ends, which lost 5 bases and 3 bases, there was a span of 7 bases. The CDR3 contains 13 residues. In nucleotides, the CDR3 is TGTGCCACCAGTGGGGGTGACAATCAGCCCCAGCATTTT. Its protein is CATSGGDNQPQHF.

At least ten counts were recorded for this clonotype. The J gene is TRBJ1-2, the V gene TRBV6-1; TRBD1 is a possible D gene (5 bases). Germline CDR1 is MNHNS and CDR2 is SASEGT. Trimming shortened V by 8 bases and J by 8 bases, and 18 bases separated the two germline ends. The CDR3 is made up of 13 amino acids. CDR3 loop: CASRREGGDGYTF. The DNA of the CDR3 is TGTGCCAGCCGAAGAGAGGGAGGGGACGGCTACACCTTC.

This clonotype was counted at least ten times. V usage is TRBV7-6 and J usage is TRBJ2-7, with D tentatively TRBD1 (5 bases). CDR1 and CDR2 (germline): SGHVS, FNYEAQ. Trimming left V 1 base short and J 1 base short, with 11 bases between. The CDR3 runs 15 residues. This chain's CDR3 is CASSLVDDSSYEQYF. The CDR3 coding sequence is TGTGCCAGCAGCTTAGTTGACGACAGTTCCTACGAGCAGTACTTC. Combining the CDR3 with reference TRBV7-6 and TRBJ2-7 gives the whole variable domain GAGVSQSPRYKVTKRGQDVALRCDPISGHVSLYWYRQALGQGPEFLTYFNYEAQQDKSGLPNDRFSAERPEGSISTLTIQRTEQRDSAMYRCASSLVDDSSYEQYFGPGTRLTVT.

The chain is built from TRBV18 and TRBJ1-2; 10 bases agree with TRBD1. V shed 6 bases and J 8 bases; nucleotides not matched to a gene: 9. There are 14 residues in the CDR3. CDR1 is KGHSH and CDR2 is LQKENI in the germline V gene. The CDR3 nucleotides read TGTGCCAGCTCCCCCGACAGGGGGCTGAGAGGCTACACCTTC. Translation: CASSPDRGLRGYTF.